The 26 T cell receptor beta chains given below trace back to one sample, sequenced in a study of T-cell memory formation after mild COVID-19. TCRdb processed the 5' RACE reads anew with MiXCR; each CDR3 protein has one entry. The data show approximately 60,000 distinct CDR3 sequences, approximately 9% seen once. Sequencing input: PBMCs or a T cell subset sorted from them (not recorded which). The source is a man aged 18 to 35 who had mild COVID-19 (a few samples of this study predate the infection). Cell type and time point are not known.

This clonotype was seen only a few times. The chain combines TRBV12-3 or TRBV12-4 with TRBJ1-5; TRBD1 might be the D (5 bases). The CDR3 contains 14 residues. Trimming left V 5 bases short and J 2 bases short, with 10 bases between. This CDR3 is CASSPAGGNQPQHF. For the CDR3, the DNA is TGTGCCAGCAGTCCCGCGGGGGGCAATCAGCCCCAGCATTTT.

The table lists this clonotype with a few counts. The chain joins TRBV10-3 to TRBJ2-2; 9 nucleotides match TRBD1. V was clipped by 5 bases and J by 3 bases; unmatched bases: 4. This CDR3 has 15 residues. In germline, CDR1 is ENHRY, CDR2 SYGVKD. The CDR3 spells CAISRTGADTGELFF. CDR3 coding DNA: TGTGCCATCAGTAGGACAGGGGCCGACACCGGGGAGCTGTTTTTT.

This clonotype was recorded many times. V gene TRBV5-4 combines with J gene TRBJ2-7; D gene unclear. CDR3 size: 12 residues. Per germline, CDR1 SGHNT and CDR2 YYREEE (reference sequence). V dropped 1 base and J dropped 6 bases, with 8 bases sitting between them. CDR3 nucleotide sequence: TGTGCCAGCAGCTTGATAGGAACCGAGCAGTACTTC. Protein product: CASSLIGTEQYF.

This clonotype showed up many times. The rearrangement joins TRBV2 to TRBJ2-2; D gene unclear. Per the germline V gene, CDR1 is SNHLY and CDR2 is FYNNEI. The CDR3 contains 12 residues. The V end was cut by 4 bases, the J end by 3 bases, with 3 bases between. The CDR3 here is CASSADTGELFF. Written as DNA, the CDR3 is TGTGCCAGCAGTGCAGACACCGGGGAGCTGTTTTTT.

Only a few counts were recorded for this clonotype. The chain has TRBV5-1 and TRBJ2-5; D call uncertain. The CDR3 has 14 amino acids. The V gene's germline CDR1 is SGHRS and CDR2 YFSETQ. V was pared by 0 bases and J by 1 base, with 7 bases between. For the CDR3, the DNA is TGCGCCAGCAGCTTGGGAGGAACCCAAGAGACCCAGTACTTC. Protein product: CASSLGGTQETQYF.

The sample holds many counts of this clonotype. V usage is TRBV10-3 and J usage is TRBJ2-2; TRBD1 matches at 7 bases. CDR1 and CDR2 (germline): ENHRY, SYGVKD. This CDR3 has 14 amino acids. The junction had 2 bases not matched to a gene; V was cut back by 7 bases and J by 0 bases. Here the CDR3 reads CAITGQANTGELFF. CDR3 nucleotides: TGTGCCATCACTGGACAGGCGAACACCGGGGAGCTGTTTTTT.

The chain has TRBV5-1 and TRBJ2-7, with TRBD1 matching over 7 bases. This CDR3 has 14 amino acids. Trimming removed 3 bases from V and 6 bases from J; junction bases left unmatched: 9. Per the germline V gene, CDR1 is SGHRS and CDR2 is YFSETQ. The CDR3: CASSWADRLGEQYF. In DNA form, the CDR3 reads TGCGCCAGCAGCTGGGCGGACAGGCTAGGCGAGCAGTACTTC.

This rearrangement joins TRBV20-1 to TRBJ2-1; the D is unclear. V shed 0 bases and J shed 0 bases, with 9 bases lying between them. This CDR3 has 15 amino acids. CDR1 and CDR2 from the germline V gene are DFQATT and SNEGSKA (reference sequence). CDR3 residues: CSARDDLSSYNEQFF. CDR3 nucleotides: TGCAGTGCTAGAGATGATCTTAGCTCCTACAATGAGCAGTTCTTC.

This clonotype was found a few times. This rearrangement joins TRBV7-3 to TRBJ1-4, with D unresolved. The CDR3 sequence is 14 residues long. CDR1 is SGHTA, CDR2 FQGTGA, per germline. V lost 0 bases to trimming and J lost 12 bases, with 14 bases between them. CDR3: CASSLTSGGSELFF. The CDR3 nucleotides read TGTGCCAGCAGCTTAACTTCGGGAGGGAGTGAACTGTTTTTT.

In this sample, this clonotype turned up many times. The J gene is TRBJ2-7, the V gene TRBV12-3 or TRBV12-4, with D unclear. Trimming took 2 bases from V and 3 from J, leaving 11 bases between them. The CDR3 has 14 amino acids. CDR3 nucleotides: TGTGCCAGCAGTTTAAGGGCAGGAATCTACGAGCAGTACTTC. Translated, it gives CASSLRAGIYEQYF.

V usage is TRBV29-1 and J usage is TRBJ1-2; D is uncertain. Germline loops: CDR1 SQVTM, CDR2 ANQGSEA. The ends were cut back, 0 bases at V and 4 bases at J, with 15 bases in the middle. The CDR3 length is 15 residues. The CDR3 protein is CSVEDPRLSLYGYTF. For the CDR3, the DNA is TGCAGCGTTGAAGACCCCCGACTTTCCCTCTATGGCTACACCTTC.

This sequence joins TRBV5-1 and TRBJ2-1; D gene unclear. V was shortened by 0 bases and J by 6 bases, with 10 bases between the two germline ends. This CDR3 contains 14 residues. Germline V gives CDR1 SGHRS, CDR2 YFSETQ. The CDR3 is CASSLEASANEQFF. CDR3 in DNA: TGCGCCAGCAGCTTGGAGGCCAGCGCCAATGAGCAGTTCTTC. Combining the CDR3 with reference TRBV5-1 and TRBJ2-1 gives the whole variable domain KAGVTQTPRYLIKTRGQQVTLSCSPISGHRSVSWYQQTPGQGLQFLFEYFSETQRNKGNFPGRFSGRQFSNSRSEMNVSTLELGDSALYLCASSLEASANEQFFGPGTRLTVL.

This clonotype has more than one count but fewer than ten. The chain recombines TRBV5-4 with TRBJ2-2; D is ambiguous. The CDR3 length is 16 residues. Per germline, CDR1 SGHNT and CDR2 YYREEE (reference sequence). V gave up 4 bases and J gave up 6 bases, with 19 bases separating them. The CDR3 DNA is TGTGCCAGCAGCCCTGACCCAACCTCCCTTCCCGGGGAGCTGTTTTTT. Translated: CASSPDPTSLPGELFF.

Only a few counts were recorded for this clonotype. The rearrangement links TRBV5-1 to TRBJ2-5; D call uncertain. The length of the CDR3 is 13 residues. V lost 4 bases, J lost 2 bases, and 9 bases lay in between. In germline, CDR1 is SGHRS, CDR2 YFSETQ. The CDR3 DNA reads as TGCGCCAGCAGCGTCGGGCCTCAAGAGACCCAGTACTTC. Its protein product is CASSVGPQETQYF.

In this sample, this clonotype turned up a few times. The J gene is TRBJ2-3, the V gene TRBV15; D is perhaps TRBD1 or TRBD2 (6 bases each). From germline, CDR1 is LNHNV and CDR2 YYDKDF (reference sequence). The V and J ends lost 3 bases and 2 bases respectively, with 24 bases between them. The CDR3 is 19 residues long. The CDR3 loop reads CATSSPGGGEPLHTDTQYF. In DNA form, the CDR3 reads TGTGCCACCAGCAGTCCAGGAGGGGGAGAACCCCTACACACAGATACGCAGTATTTT. Based on the CDR3 plus reference TRBV15 and TRBJ2-3, the full variable domain is DAMVIQNPRYQVTQFGKPVTLSCSQTLNHNVMYWYQQKSSQAPKLLFHYYDKDFNNEADTPDNFQSRRPNTSFCFLDIRSPGLGDTAMYLCATSSPGGGEPLHTDTQYFGPGTRLTVL.

The rearrangement joins TRBV6-6 to TRBJ1-1; D perhaps matches TRBD1 (5 bases). This CDR3 spans 14 amino acids. V dropped 6 bases and J dropped 5 bases, with 16 bases sitting between them. The germline CDR1 and CDR2 sequences are MNHNY and SVGAGI (reference sequence). The CDR3 nucleotides read TGTGCCAGCAGCGCCGGGACGGGGAGAACTGAAGCTTTCTTT. Translation gives CASSAGTGRTEAFF.

This clonotype has more than one count but fewer than ten. The chain has TRBV14 and TRBJ2-2, with D unresolved. The V end lost 2 bases, the J end lost 6 bases, and 10 bases lay between the germline ends. Germline loops: CDR1 SGHDN, CDR2 FVKESK. The CDR3 sequence is 14 residues long. The CDR3 here is CASSQRMRAGELFF. CDR3 DNA: TGTGCCAGCAGCCAACGGATGCGTGCCGGGGAGCTGTTTTTT.

This clonotype was found many times. J is TRBJ2-5 and V is TRBV12-3 or TRBV12-4, with a weak D call TRBD2 (6 bases). The CDR3 has 13 residues. The V gene lost 7 bases and the J gene lost 2 bases, with 11 bases spanning the gap. This chain's CDR3 is CASKRVPQETQYF. CDR3 DNA: TGTGCCAGCAAGCGGGTTCCACAAGAGACCCAGTACTTC.

This clonotype has only a few counts. V is TRBV4-3 and J is TRBJ2-3; maybe TRBD1 (6 bases). CDR1 and CDR2 (germline): LGHNA, YSLEER. The CDR3 is 15 residues long. Deletions cut 0 bases from V and 8 bases from J, with 15 bases between. DNA for the CDR3: TGCGCCAGCAGCCAAGATTTTTGGGGGCTTCCTACGCAGTATTTT. It is translated as CASSQDFWGLPTQYF.

This clonotype occurred a few times. V and J are TRBV18 and TRBJ1-3; D remains ambiguous. The ends were cut back, 0 bases at V and 1 base at J, with 7 bases in the middle. CDR1 is KGHSH and CDR2 is LQKENI in the germline V gene. This CDR3 has 15 amino acids. Written as DNA, the CDR3 is TGTGCCAGCTCACCACCAGGACTATCTGGAAACACCATATATTTT. It yields the protein CASSPPGLSGNTIYF.

The V gene is TRBV30, the J gene TRBJ1-2; 8 nucleotides match TRBD1. The CDR3 covers 14 residues. Unmatched junction bases numbered 7, after V lost 3 bases and J lost 4 bases. The germline CDR1 and CDR2 sequences are GTSNPN and SVGIG (reference sequence). The CDR3 DNA reads as TGTGCCTGGAGGCCCATGGACAGGGCCTATGGCTACACCTTC. It encodes CAWRPMDRAYGYTF.

This clonotype was counted between two and nine times. CDR3 sequence (DNA): TGTGCCAGTAGTATAGCCCCAGGCTACAATGAGCAGTTCTTC. It is translated as CASSIAPGYNEQFF. V is TRBV19 and J is TRBJ2-1, with D hard to call. The CDR3 covers 14 residues. V was clipped by 1 base and J by 3 bases, with 7 bases between them. The germline gives CDR1 LNHDA, CDR2 SQIVND (reference sequence).

This clonotype was counted at least ten times. This chain connects TRBV7-9 to TRBJ2-3; D ambiguous. The CDR3 has 16 amino acids. V was cut by 2 bases and J by 0 bases, with 12 bases left in between. Per the germline V gene, CDR1 is SEHNR and CDR2 is FQNEAQ (reference sequence). This CDR3 is CASSLSRGSSTDTQYF. The DNA of the CDR3 is TGTGCCAGCAGCTTATCTCGCGGATCCAGCACAGATACGCAGTATTTT. Variable domain in full (rest from reference TRBV7-9 and TRBJ2-3): DTGVSQNPRHKITKRGQNVTFRCDPISEHNRLYWYRQTLGQGPEFLTYFQNEAQLEKSRLLSDRFSAERPKGSFSTLEIQRTEQGDSAMYLCASSLSRGSSTDTQYFGPGTRLTVL.

Only a few counts were recorded for this clonotype. This sequence joins TRBV5-1 and TRBJ1-3, with 9 bases that match TRBD1. Germline V gene data show CDR1 as SGHRS and CDR2 as YFSETQ. CDR3 length equals 15 residues. V shed 0 bases and J 2 bases; nucleotides not matched to a gene: 0. The CDR3 spells CASSLGQGAGNTIYF. The CDR3 region has the DNA TGCGCCAGCAGCTTGGGACAGGGGGCTGGAAACACCATATATTTT.

This clonotype occurred many times. CDR3: CASSLIGRTNTGELFF. The CDR3, as DNA: TGTGCCAGCAGCTTAATAGGGCGGACGAACACCGGGGAGCTGTTTTTT. This rearrangement joins TRBV7-9 to TRBJ2-2, with unresolved D. Germline-derived CDR1 and CDR2 are SEHNR and FQNEAQ (reference sequence). This CDR3 comprises 16 residues. V lost 2 bases, J lost 0 bases, and 10 bases lay in between. Full variable domain (remainder filled in from reference TRBV7-9 and TRBJ2-2): DTGVSQNPRHKITKRGQNVTFRCDPISEHNRLYWYRQTLGQGPEFLTYFQNEAQLEKSRLLSDRFSAERPKGSFSTLEIQRTEQGDSAMYLCASSLIGRTNTGELFFGEGSRLTVL.

This clonotype was observed many times. This chain connects TRBV20-1 to TRBJ2-5; D may be TRBD1 (6 bases). The V and J ends lost 7 bases and 5 bases respectively, with 11 bases between them. This CDR3 contains 11 residues. The V gene's germline CDR1 is DFQATT and CDR2 SNEGSKA (reference sequence). The CDR3 loop reads CSGGPGETQYF. The CDR3 DNA sequence: TGCAGTGGGGGGCCCGGCGAGACCCAGTACTTC.